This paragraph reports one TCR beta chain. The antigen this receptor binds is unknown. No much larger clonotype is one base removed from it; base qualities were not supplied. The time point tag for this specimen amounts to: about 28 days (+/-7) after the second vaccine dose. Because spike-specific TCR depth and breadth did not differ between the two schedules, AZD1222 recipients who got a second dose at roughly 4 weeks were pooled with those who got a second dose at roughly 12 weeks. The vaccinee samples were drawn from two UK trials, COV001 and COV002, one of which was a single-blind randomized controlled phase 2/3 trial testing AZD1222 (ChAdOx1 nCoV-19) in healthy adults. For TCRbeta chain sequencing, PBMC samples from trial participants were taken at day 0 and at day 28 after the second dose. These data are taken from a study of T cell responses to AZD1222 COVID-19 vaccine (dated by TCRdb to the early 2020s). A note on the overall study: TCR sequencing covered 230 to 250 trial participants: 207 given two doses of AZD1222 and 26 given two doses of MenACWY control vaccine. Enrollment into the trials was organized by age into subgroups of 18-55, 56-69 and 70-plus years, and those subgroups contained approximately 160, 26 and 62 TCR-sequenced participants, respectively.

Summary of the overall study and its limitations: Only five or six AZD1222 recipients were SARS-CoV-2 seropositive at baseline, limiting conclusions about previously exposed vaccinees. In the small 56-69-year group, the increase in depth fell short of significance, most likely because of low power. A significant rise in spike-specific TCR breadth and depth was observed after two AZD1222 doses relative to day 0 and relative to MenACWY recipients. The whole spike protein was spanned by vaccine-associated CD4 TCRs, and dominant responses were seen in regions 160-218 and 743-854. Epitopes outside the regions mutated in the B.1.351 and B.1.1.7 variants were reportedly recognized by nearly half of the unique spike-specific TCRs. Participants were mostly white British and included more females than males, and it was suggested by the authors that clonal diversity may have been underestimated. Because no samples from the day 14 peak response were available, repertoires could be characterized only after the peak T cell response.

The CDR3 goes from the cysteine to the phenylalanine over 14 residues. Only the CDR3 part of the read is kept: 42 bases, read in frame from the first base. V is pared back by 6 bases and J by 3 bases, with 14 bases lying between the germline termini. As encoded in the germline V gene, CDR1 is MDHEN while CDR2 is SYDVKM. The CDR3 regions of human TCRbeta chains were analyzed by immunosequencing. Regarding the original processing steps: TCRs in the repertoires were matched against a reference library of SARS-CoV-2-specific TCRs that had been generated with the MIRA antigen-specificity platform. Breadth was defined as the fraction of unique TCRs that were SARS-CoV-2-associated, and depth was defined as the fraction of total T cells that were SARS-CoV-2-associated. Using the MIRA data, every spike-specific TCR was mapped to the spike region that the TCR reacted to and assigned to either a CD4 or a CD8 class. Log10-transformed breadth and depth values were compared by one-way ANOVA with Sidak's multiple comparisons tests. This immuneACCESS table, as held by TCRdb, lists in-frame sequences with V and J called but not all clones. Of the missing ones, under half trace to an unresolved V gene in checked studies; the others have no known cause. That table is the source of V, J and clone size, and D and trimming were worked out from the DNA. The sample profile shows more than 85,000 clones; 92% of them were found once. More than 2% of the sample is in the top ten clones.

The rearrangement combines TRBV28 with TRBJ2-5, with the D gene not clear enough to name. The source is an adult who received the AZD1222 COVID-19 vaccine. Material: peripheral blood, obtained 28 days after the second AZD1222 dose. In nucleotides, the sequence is TGTGCCAGCAGCCCGGTGGGCACAGAAGAGACCCAGTACTTC. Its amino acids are CASSPVGTEETQYF.